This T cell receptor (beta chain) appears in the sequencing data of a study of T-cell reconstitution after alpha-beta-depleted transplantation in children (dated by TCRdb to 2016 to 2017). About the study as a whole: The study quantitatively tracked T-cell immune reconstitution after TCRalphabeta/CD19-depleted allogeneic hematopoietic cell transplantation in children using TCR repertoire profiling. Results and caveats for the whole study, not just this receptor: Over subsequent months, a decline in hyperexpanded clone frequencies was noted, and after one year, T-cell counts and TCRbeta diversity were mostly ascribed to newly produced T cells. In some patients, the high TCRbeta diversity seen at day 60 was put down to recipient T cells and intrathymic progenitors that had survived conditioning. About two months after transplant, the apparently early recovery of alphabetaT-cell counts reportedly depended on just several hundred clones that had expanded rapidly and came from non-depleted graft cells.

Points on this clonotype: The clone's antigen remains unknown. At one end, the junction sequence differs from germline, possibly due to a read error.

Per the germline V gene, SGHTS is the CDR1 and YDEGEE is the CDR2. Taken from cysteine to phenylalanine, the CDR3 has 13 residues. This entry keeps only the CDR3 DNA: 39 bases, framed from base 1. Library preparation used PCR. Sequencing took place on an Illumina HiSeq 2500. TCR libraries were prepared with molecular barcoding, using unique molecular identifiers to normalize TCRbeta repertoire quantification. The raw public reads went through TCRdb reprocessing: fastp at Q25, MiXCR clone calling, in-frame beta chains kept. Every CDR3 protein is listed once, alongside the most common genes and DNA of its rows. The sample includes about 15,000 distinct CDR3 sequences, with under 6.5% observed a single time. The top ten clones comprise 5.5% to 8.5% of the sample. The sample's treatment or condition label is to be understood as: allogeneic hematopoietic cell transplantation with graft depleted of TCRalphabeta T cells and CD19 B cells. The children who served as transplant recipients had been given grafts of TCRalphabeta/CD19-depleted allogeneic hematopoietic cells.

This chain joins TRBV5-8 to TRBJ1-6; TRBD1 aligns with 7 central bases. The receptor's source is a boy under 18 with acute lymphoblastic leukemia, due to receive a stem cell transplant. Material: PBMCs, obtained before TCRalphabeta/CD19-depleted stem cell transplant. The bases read TGTGCCAGGAGCTTTACAGGGGAGTCACCCCTCCACTTT. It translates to CARSFTGESPLHF.